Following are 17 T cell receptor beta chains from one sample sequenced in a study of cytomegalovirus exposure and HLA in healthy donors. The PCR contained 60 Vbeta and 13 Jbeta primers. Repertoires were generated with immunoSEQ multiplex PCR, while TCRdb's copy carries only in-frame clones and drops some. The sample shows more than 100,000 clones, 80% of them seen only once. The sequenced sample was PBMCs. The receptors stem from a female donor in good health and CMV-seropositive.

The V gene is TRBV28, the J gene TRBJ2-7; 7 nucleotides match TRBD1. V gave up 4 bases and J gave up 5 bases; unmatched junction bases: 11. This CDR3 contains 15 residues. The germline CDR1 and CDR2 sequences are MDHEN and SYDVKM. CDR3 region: CASSSRQYRGHEQYF. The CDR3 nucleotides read TGTGCCAGCAGTTCCCGCCAATACAGGGGCCACGAGCAGTACTTC.

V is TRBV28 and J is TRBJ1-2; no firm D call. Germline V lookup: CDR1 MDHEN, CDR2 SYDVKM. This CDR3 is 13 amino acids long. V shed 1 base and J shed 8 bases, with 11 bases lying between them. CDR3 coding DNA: TGTGCCAGCAGTTTATTGTCCGGGAACGGCTACACCTTC. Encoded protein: CASSLLSGNGYTF.

The CDR3 is CASSRGSDTEAFF. The CDR3 region has the DNA TGTGCCAGCAGCCGCGGGTCTGACACTGAAGCTTTCTTT. V and J are TRBV5-6 and TRBJ1-1; no firm D call. Trimming pared 4 bases from V and 3 bases from J, leaving 10 bases between. This CDR3 is built from 13 residues. Germline CDR1 and CDR2: SGHDT and YYEEEE.

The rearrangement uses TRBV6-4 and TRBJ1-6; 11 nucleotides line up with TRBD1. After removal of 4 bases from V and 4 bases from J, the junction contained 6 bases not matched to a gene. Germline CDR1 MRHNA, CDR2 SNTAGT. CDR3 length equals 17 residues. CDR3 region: CASSGRGQGEYNSPLHF. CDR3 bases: TGTGCCAGCAGTGGACGGGGACAGGGGGAATATAATTCACCCCTCCACTTT.

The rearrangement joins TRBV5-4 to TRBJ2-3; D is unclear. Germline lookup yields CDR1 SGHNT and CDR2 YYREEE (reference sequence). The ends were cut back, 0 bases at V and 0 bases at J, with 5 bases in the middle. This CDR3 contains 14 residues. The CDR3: CASSLDPSTDTQYF. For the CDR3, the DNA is TGTGCCAGCAGCTTGGATCCAAGCACAGATACGCAGTATTTT.

The DNA for the CDR3 is TGCGCCAGCAGCTGGACAGGGGGCAGCGCCGGGGAGCTGTTTTTT. Translated, it gives CASSWTGGSAGELFF. The chain couples TRBV5-1 to TRBJ2-2, with 11 nucleotides matching TRBD1. The J segment lost 6 bases and the V segment lost 3 bases, leaving 4 bases of the junction unmatched. Germline V gives CDR1 SGHRS, CDR2 YFSETQ. The CDR3 loop spans 15 amino acids. Together with reference TRBV5-1 and TRBJ2-2, the CDR3 gives the full variable domain: KAGVTQTPRYLIKTRGQQVTLSCSPISGHRSVSWYQQTPGQGLQFLFEYFSETQRNKGNFPGRFSGRQFSNSRSEMNVSTLELGDSALYLCASSWTGGSAGELFFGEGSRLTVL.

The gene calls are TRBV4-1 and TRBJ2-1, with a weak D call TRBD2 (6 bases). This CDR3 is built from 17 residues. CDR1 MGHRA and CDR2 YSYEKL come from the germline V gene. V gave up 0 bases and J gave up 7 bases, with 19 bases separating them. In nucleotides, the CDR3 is TGCGCCAGCAGCCAAGATAGGCAGAGCGGGCCATTAAATGAGCAGTTCTTC. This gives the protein CASSQDRQSGPLNEQFF.

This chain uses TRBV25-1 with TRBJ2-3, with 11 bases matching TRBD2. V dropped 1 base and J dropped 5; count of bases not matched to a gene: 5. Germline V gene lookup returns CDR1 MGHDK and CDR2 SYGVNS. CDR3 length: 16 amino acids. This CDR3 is CASSESPTSGVDTQYF. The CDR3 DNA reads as TGTGCCAGCAGTGAATCACCGACTAGCGGGGTAGATACGCAGTATTTT.

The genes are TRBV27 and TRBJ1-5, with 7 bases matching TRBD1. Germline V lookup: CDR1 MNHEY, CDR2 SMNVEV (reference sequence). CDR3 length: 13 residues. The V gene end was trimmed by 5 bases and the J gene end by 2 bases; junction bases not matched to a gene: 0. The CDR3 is CASSDRGNQPQHF. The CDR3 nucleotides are TGTGCCAGCAGTGACAGGGGCAATCAGCCCCAGCATTTT.

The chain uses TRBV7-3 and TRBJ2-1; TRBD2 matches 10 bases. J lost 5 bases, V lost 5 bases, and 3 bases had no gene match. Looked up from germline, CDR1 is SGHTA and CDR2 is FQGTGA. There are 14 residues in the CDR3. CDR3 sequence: CASSALAGDNEQFF. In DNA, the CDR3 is TGTGCCAGCAGCGCCCTAGCGGGGGACAATGAGCAGTTCTTC.

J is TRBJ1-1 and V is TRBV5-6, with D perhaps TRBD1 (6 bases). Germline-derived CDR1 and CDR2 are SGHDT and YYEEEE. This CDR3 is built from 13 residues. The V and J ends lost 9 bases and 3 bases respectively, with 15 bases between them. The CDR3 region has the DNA TGTGCCACCGTGAAACAGGGCTACACTGAAGCTTTCTTT. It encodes CATVKQGYTEAFF.

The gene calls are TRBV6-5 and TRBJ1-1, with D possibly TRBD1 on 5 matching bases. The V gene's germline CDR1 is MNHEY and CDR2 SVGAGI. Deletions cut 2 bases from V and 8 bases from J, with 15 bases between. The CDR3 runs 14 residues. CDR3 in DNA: TGTGCCAGCAGTTACGGCAACCGTGGGGCAGAAGCTTTCTTT. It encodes CASSYGNRGAEAFF.

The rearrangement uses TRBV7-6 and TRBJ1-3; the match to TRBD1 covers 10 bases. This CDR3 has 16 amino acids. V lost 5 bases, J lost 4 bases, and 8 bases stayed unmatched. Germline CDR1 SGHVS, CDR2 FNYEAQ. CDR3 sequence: CASSRSDRGSGNTIYF. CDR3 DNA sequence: TGTGCCAGCAGCAGATCGGACAGGGGGTCAGGAAACACCATATATTTT.

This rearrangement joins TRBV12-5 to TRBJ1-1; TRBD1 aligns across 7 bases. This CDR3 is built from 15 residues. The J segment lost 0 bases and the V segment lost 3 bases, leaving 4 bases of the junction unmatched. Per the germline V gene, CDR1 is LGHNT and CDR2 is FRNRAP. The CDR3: CASGFYTGVNTEAFF. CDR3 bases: TGTGCTAGTGGTTTCTACACAGGGGTGAACACTGAAGCTTTCTTT.

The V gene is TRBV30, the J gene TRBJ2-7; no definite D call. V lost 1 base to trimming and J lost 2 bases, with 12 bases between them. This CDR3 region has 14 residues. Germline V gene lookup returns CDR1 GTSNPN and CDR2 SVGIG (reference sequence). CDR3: CAWSENRHPYEQYF. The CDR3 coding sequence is TGTGCCTGGAGTGAAAACAGACACCCCTACGAGCAGTACTTC.

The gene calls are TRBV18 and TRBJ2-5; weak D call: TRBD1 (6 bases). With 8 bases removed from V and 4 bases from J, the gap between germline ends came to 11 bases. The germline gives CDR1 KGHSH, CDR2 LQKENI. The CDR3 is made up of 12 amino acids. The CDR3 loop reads CASTSGVETQYF. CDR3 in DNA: TGTGCCAGCACCTCAGGGGTAGAGACCCAGTACTTC.

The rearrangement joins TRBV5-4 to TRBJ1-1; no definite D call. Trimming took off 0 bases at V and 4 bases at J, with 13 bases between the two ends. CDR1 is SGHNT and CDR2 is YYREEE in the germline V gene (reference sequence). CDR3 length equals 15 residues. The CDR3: CASSLVQTTPTEAFF. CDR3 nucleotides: TGTGCCAGCAGCTTGGTACAAACCACCCCCACTGAAGCTTTCTTT.